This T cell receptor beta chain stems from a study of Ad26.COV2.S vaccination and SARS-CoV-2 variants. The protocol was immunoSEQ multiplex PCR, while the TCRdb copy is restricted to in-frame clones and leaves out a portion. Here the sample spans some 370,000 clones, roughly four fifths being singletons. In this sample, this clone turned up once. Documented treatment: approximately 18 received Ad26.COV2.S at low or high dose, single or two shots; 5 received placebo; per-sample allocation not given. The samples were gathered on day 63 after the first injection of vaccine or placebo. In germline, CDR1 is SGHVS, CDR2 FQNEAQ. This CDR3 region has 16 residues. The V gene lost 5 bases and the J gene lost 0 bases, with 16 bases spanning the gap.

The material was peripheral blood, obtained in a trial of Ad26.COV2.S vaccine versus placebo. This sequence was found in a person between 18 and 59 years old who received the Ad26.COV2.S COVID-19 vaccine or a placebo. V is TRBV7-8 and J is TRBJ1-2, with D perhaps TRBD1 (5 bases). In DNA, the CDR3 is TGTGCCAGCAGCCCCCGGTGGGGGGTCCCTAACTATGGCTACACCTTC. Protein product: CASSPRWGVPNYGYTF.